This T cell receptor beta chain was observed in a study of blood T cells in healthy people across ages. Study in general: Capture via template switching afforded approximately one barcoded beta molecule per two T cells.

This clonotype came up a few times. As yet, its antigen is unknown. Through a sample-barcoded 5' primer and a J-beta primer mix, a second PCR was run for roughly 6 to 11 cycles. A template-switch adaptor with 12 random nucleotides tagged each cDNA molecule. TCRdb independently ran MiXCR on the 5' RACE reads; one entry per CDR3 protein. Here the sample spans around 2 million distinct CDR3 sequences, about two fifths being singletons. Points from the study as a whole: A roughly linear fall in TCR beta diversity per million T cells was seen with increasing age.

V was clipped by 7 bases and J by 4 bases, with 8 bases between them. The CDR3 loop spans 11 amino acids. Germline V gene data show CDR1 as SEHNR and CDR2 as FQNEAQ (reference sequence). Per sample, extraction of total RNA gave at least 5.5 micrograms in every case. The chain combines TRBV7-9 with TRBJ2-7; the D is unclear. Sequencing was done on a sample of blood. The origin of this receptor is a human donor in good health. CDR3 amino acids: CASTPVYEQYF. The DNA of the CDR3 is TGTGCCAGCACCCCAGTGTACGAGCAGTACTTC.